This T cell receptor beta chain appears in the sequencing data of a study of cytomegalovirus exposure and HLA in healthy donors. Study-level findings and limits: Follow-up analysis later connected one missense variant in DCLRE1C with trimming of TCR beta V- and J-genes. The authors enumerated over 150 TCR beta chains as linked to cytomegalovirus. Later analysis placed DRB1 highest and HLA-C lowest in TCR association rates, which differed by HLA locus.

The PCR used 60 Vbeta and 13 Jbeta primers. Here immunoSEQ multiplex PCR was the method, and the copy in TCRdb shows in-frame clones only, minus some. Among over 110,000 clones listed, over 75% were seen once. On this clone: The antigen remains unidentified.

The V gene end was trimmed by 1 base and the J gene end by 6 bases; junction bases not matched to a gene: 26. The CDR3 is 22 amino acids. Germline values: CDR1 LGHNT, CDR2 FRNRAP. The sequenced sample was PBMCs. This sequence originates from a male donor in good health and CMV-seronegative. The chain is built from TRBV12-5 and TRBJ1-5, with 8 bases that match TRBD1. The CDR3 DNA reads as TGTGCTAGTGGTTTGGCTTCAACCCCGGGACAGGTGTGGTTTTCTGCCGGTCAGCCCCAGCATTTT. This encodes CASGLASTPGQVWFSAGQPQHF.